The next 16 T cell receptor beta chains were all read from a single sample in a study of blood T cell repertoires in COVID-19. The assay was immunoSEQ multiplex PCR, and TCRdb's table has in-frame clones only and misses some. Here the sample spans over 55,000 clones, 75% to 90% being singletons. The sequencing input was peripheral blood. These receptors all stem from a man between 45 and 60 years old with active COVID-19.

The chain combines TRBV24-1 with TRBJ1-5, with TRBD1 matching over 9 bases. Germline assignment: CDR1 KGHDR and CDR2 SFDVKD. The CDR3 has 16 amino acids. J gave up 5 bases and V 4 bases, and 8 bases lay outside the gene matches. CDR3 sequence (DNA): TGTGCCACCAGTGACGCCGGGACAGGGAGGGATCAGCCCCAGCATTTT. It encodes CATSDAGTGRDQPQHF.

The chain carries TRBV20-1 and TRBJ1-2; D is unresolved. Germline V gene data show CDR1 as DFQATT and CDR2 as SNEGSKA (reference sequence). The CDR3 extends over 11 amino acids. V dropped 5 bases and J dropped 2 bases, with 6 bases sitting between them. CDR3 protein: CSAFRNYGYTF. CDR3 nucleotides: TGCAGTGCTTTTCGGAACTATGGCTACACCTTC.

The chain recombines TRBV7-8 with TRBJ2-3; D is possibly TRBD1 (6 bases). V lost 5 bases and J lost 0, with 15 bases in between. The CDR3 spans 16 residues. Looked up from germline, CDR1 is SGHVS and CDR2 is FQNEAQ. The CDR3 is CASSPKRQESTDTQYF. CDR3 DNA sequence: TGTGCCAGCAGCCCCAAAAGACAGGAGAGCACAGATACGCAGTATTTT.

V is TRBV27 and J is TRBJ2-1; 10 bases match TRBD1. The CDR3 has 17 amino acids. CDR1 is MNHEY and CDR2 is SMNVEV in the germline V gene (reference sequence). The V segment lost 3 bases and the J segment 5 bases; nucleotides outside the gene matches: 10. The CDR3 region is CASSFEEPTGGHNEQFF. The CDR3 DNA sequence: TGTGCCAGCAGTTTTGAGGAGCCGACAGGGGGCCACAATGAGCAGTTCTTC.

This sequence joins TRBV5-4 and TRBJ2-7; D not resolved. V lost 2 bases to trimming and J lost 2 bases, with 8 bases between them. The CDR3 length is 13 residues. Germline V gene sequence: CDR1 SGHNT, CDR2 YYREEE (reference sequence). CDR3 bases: TGTGCCAGCAGCTTCACCCAGACCTACGAGCAGTACTTC. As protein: CASSFTQTYEQYF.

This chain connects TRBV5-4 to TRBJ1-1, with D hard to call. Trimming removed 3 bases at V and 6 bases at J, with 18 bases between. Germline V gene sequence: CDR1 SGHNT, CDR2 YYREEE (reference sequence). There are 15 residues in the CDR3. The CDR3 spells CASSYPGTRIPEAFF. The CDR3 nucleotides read TGTGCCAGCAGCTATCCGGGAACCCGAATCCCTGAAGCTTTCTTT.

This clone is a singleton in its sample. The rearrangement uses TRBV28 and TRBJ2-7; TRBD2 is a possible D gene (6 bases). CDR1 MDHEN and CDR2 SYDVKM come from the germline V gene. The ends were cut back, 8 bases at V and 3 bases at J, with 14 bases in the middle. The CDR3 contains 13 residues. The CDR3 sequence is CASGTGLLYEQYF. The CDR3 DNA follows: TGTGCCAGCGGGACGGGACTCCTCTACGAGCAGTACTTC.

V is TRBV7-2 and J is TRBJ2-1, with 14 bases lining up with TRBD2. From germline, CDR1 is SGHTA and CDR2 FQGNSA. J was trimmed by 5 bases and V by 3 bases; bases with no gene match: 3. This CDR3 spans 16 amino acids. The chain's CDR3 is CASSFRLAGGNNEQFF. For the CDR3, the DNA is TGTGCCAGCAGCTTTCGACTAGCGGGAGGGAACAATGAGCAGTTCTTC.

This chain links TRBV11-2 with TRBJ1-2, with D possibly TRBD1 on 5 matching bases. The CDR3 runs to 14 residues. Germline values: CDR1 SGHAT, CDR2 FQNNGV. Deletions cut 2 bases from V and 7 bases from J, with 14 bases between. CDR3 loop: CASSLFGRGVGYTF. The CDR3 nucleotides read TGTGCCAGCAGCTTATTTGGGAGGGGAGTTGGCTACACCTTC.

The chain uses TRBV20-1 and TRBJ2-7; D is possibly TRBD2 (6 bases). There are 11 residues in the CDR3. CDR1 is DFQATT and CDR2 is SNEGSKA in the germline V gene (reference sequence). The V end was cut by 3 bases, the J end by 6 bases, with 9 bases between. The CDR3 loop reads CSASGGAEQYF. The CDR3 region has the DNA TGCAGTGCTAGCGGAGGGGCCGAGCAGTACTTC.

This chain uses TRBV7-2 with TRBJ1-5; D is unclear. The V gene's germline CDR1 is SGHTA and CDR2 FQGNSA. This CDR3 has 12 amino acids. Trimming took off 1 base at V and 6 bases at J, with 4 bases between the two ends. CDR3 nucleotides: TGTGCCAGCAGCTTAGTCGGTCAGCCCCAGCATTTT. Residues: CASSLVGQPQHF. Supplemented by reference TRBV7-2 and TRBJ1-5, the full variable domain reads GAGVSQSPSNKVTEKGKDVELRCDPISGHTALYWYRQSLGQGLEFLIYFQGNSAPDKSGLPSDRFSAERTGGSVSTLTIQRTQQEDSAVYLCASSLVGQPQHFGDGTRLSIL.

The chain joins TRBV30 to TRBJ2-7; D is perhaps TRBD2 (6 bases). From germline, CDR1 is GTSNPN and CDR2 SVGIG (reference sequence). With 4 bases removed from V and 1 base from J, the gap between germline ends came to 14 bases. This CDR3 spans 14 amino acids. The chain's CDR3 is CAWKVAGTSYEQYF. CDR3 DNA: TGTGCCTGGAAGGTGGCGGGAACTTCCTACGAGCAGTACTTC. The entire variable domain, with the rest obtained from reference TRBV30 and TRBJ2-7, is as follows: SQTIHQWPATLVQPVGSPLSLECTVEGTSNPNLYWYRQAAGRGLQLLFYSVGIGQISSEVPQNLSASRPQDRQFILSSKKLLLSDSGFYLCAWKVAGTSYEQYFGPGTRLTVT.

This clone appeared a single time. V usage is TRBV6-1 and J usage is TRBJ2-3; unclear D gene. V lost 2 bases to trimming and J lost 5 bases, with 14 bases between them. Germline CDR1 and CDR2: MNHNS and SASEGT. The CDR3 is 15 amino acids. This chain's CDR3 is CASSETPLTGDTQYF. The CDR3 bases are TGTGCCAGCAGTGAAACTCCTCTGACGGGAGATACGCAGTATTTT.

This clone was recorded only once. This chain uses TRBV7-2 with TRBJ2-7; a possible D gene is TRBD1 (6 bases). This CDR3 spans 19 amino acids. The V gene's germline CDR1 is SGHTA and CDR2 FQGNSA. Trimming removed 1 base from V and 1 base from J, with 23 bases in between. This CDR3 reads CASSLGGFGGRGLSYEQYF. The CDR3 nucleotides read TGTGCCAGCAGCTTAGGCGGGTTTGGCGGCAGGGGTCTTTCCTACGAGCAGTACTTC.

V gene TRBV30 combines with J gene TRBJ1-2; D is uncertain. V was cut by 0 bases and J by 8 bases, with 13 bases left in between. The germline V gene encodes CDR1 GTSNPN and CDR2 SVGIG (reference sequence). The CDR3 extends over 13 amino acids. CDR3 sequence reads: CAWSVRGVKGYTF. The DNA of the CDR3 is TGTGCCTGGAGTGTACGGGGAGTGAAGGGCTACACCTTC. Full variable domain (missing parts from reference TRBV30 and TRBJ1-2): SQTIHQWPATLVQPVGSPLSLECTVEGTSNPNLYWYRQAAGRGLQLLFYSVGIGQISSEVPQNLSASRPQDRQFILSSKKLLLSDSGFYLCAWSVRGVKGYTFGSGTRLTVV.

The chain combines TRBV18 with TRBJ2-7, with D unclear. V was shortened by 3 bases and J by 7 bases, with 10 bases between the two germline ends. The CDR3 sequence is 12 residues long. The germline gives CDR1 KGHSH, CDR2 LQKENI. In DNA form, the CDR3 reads TGTGCCAGCTCACCGAATAGCCTGGAGCAGTACTTC. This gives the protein CASSPNSLEQYF.